A single sample gave rise to the 23 T cell receptor beta chains below, sequenced in a study of beta chain features in type 1 diabetes. The isolated RNA, all of it, was reverse transcribed, so expressed TCRB transcripts were what got sequenced. Generated by immunoSEQ multiplex PCR, the TCRdb table keeps only in-frame clones and is missing some. The sample consists of about 300,000 clones, approximately 8% of them appearing once. Sequenced sample: central memory CD4+ T cells from blood. The receptors originated from a woman in her late teens or twenties in good health.

The chain combines TRBV28 with TRBJ2-7; D remains unclear. From germline, CDR1 is MDHEN and CDR2 SYDVKM. Trimming shortened V by 6 bases and J by 2 bases, and 26 bases separated the two germline ends. CDR3 length equals 18 residues. CDR3 sequence: CASSPRLGTKSSAYEQYV. In DNA form, the CDR3 reads TGTGCCAGCAGCCCCAGACTGGGAACAAAAAGCAGCGCCTACGAGCAGTACGTC.

This clone came up many times. The rearrangement links TRBV29-1 to TRBJ2-3, with TRBD1 matching 7 bases. This CDR3 has 14 amino acids. Trimming cost V 7 bases and J 6 bases; bases outside gene matches: 13. Germline V CDR1 and CDR2: SQVTM, ANQGSEA. The CDR3, as DNA: TGCAGCGGCGACAGGGTGGGGGTTTTGGATACGCAGTATTTT. Translated, it gives CSGDRVGVLDTQYF.

This clone was observed many times. The chain combines TRBV7-2 with TRBJ1-1; D is unresolved. V was pared by 1 base and J by 7 bases, with 19 bases between. The CDR3 spans 16 residues. In germline, CDR1 is SGHTA, CDR2 FQGNSA. CDR3: CASSLVGFTAGGEAFF. In DNA form, the CDR3 reads TGTGCCAGCAGCTTAGTGGGTTTCACAGCTGGCGGTGAAGCTTTCTTT.

The rearrangement joins TRBV29-1 to TRBJ2-3; 9 nucleotides match TRBD2. The CDR3 totals 15 residues. In germline, CDR1 is SQVTM, CDR2 ANQGSEA. V dropped 1 base and J dropped 6; count of bases not matched to a gene: 8. This chain's CDR3 is CSVEGREGLRDTQYF. CDR3 coding DNA: TGCAGCGTTGAAGGGCGGGAGGGCCTGAGGGATACGCAGTATTTT.

There are a few counts of this clone. CDR3: CASSLAGGGNYGYTF. DNA for the CDR3: TGTGCCAGCAGCTTAGCAGGGGGCGGAAACTATGGCTACACCTTC. The chain uses TRBV7-2 and TRBJ1-2, with 7 bases identical to TRBD1. The length of the CDR3 is 15 residues. Germline loops: CDR1 SGHTA, CDR2 FQGNSA. The V gene end was trimmed by 0 bases and the J gene end by 2 bases; junction bases not matched to a gene: 3.

This clone was recorded a few times. The chain carries TRBV30 and TRBJ1-1, with a tentative D call TRBD1 (5 bases). This CDR3 comprises 16 residues. From germline, CDR1 is GTSNPN and CDR2 SVGIG (reference sequence). V was trimmed by 0 bases and J by 3 bases, leaving 17 bases between them. The CDR3 spells CAWSVSWGNLHTEAFF. The DNA of the CDR3 is TGTGCCTGGAGTGTGTCGTGGGGCAATTTACACACTGAAGCTTTCTTT. The complete variable domain, with remaining parts taken from reference TRBV30 and TRBJ1-1, reads SQTIHQWPATLVQPVGSPLSLECTVEGTSNPNLYWYRQAAGRGLQLLFYSVGIGQISSEVPQNLSASRPQDRQFILSSKKLLLSDSGFYLCAWSVSWGNLHTEAFFGQGTRLTVV.

Turning to this clone: This sample includes further DNA sequences coding for the same CDR3. V is TRBV7-9 and J is TRBJ2-2, with D uncertain. Germline assignment: CDR1 SEHNR and CDR2 FQNEAQ (reference sequence). Trimming cost V 1 base and J 4 bases, with 4 bases left between them. This CDR3 is 13 amino acids long. Here the CDR3 reads CASSLVPTGELFF. Here the CDR3 DNA reads TGTGCCAGCAGCTTAGTTCCCACCGGGGAGCTGTTTTTT.

This clone showed up just a few times. The chain uses TRBV7-9 and TRBJ1-1, with D possibly TRBD1 on 5 matching bases. V was cut by 4 bases and J by 1 base, with 13 bases left in between. The length of the CDR3 is 15 residues. The germline CDR1 and CDR2 sequences are SEHNR and FQNEAQ (reference sequence). The CDR3: CASSYSGTENTEAFF. The CDR3 DNA sequence: TGTGCCAGCAGCTACTCAGGGACGGAGAACACTGAAGCTTTCTTT.

This chain connects TRBV7-2 to TRBJ1-2; TRBD1 agrees at 7 bases. The V segment lost 2 bases and the J segment 8 bases; nucleotides outside the gene matches: 11. Germline V gene sequence: CDR1 SGHTA, CDR2 FQGNSA. The CDR3 contains 15 residues. The CDR3 DNA reads as TGTGCCAGCAGCTTATCGCATACCAACAGGGGCGGCTACACCTTC. Its translation is CASSLSHTNRGGYTF.

This clone showed up just a few times. This chain joins TRBV2 and TRBJ2-1, with D maybe TRBD2 (5 bases). CDR1 and CDR2 from the germline V gene are SNHLY and FYNNEI. V was cut by 4 bases and J by 9 bases, with 13 bases left in between. This CDR3 is built from 13 residues. Here the CDR3 DNA reads TGTGCCAGCAGTGGGACCTTAGAGGGTGAGCAGTTCTTC. Residues: CASSGTLEGEQFF.

Ten or more counts support this clone. The rearrangement joins TRBV5-1 to TRBJ2-1, with TRBD2 matching over 10 bases. V lost 4 bases, J lost 2 bases, and 12 bases stayed unmatched. Germline V lookup: CDR1 SGHRS, CDR2 YFSETQ. The CDR3 totals 18 residues. This chain's CDR3 is CASSPWPLGLAAYNEQFF. CDR3 bases: TGCGCCAGCAGCCCCTGGCCCTTAGGACTAGCGGCCTACAATGAGCAGTTCTTC.

The V call is TRBV7-9, the J call TRBJ2-5; possible D gene TRBD2, 6 bases. Trimming removed 5 bases from V and 3 bases from J, with 16 bases in between. The CDR3 length is 15 residues. Germline V gives CDR1 SEHNR, CDR2 FQNEAQ (reference sequence). The CDR3 DNA sequence: TGTGCCAGCAGCCGACCGGGACTCAAGAAAGAGACCCAGTACTTC. It encodes CASSRPGLKKETQYF. Looking up the rest from reference TRBV7-9 and TRBJ2-5 gives the full variable domain: DTGVSQNPRHKITKRGQNVTFRCDPISEHNRLYWYRQTLGQGPEFLTYFQNEAQLEKSRLLSDRFSAERPKGSFSTLEIQRTEQGDSAMYLCASSRPGLKKETQYFGPGTRLLVL.

The chain employs TRBV4-2 and TRBJ1-2, with D maybe TRBD1 (5 bases). Per the germline V gene, CDR1 is LGHNA and CDR2 is YNFKEQ. Trimming left V 0 bases short and J 8 bases short, with 16 bases between. The CDR3 is 15 residues long. For the CDR3, the DNA is TGTGCCAGCAGCCAAGATTCGGGCAGGGTAGGAGGCTACACCTTC. Translation: CASSQDSGRVGGYTF.

The rearrangement joins TRBV4-3 to TRBJ2-3, with 11 bases lining up with TRBD2. CDR1 and CDR2 (germline): LGHNA, YSLEER. This CDR3 has 17 amino acids. The V segment lost 2 bases and the J segment 2 bases; nucleotides outside the gene matches: 6. The CDR3 protein is CASSQTSGSGYTDTQYF. The CDR3, as DNA: TGCGCCAGCAGCCAAACTAGCGGGAGTGGTTACACAGATACGCAGTATTTT.

The chain links TRBV7-2 to TRBJ1-3; TRBD1 agrees at 11 bases. Germline lookup yields CDR1 SGHTA and CDR2 FQGNSA. The CDR3 runs 18 residues. Trimming cost V 6 bases and J 2 bases; bases outside gene matches: 12. CDR3 nucleotide sequence: TGTGCCAGCAGGTCGGCAGCCGGGACAGGGGGAGCTGGAAACACCATATATTTT. Its protein product is CASRSAAGTGGAGNTIYF.

There are a few counts of this clone. The chain joins TRBV4-2 to TRBJ2-3; weak D call: TRBD1 (5 bases). The CDR3 totals 16 residues. V was cut by 0 bases and J by 3 bases, with 13 bases left in between. CDR1 LGHNA and CDR2 YNFKEQ come from the germline V gene. CDR3 in amino acids: CASSQEGQGRTDTQYF. CDR3 coding DNA: TGTGCCAGCAGCCAAGAAGGGCAGGGCAGGACAGATACGCAGTATTTT.

Only a few counts were recorded for this clone. The CDR3 DNA reads as TGTGCCAGCACCTCAAAGAAGGGATTAAGGACCGGGGAGCTGTTTTTT. It encodes CASTSKKGLRTGELFF. The chain uses TRBV7-8 and TRBJ2-2, with D unresolved. Germline CDR1 is SGHVS and CDR2 is FQNEAQ. The V end was cut by 7 bases, the J end by 5 bases, with 20 bases between. The CDR3 spans 16 residues.

This clone was counted only a few times. The rearrangement links TRBV6-6 to TRBJ1-5; possibly TRBD1 for D (6 bases). The CDR3 covers 15 residues. The V and J ends lost 2 bases and 5 bases respectively, with 13 bases between them. Germline CDR1 reads MNHNY; CDR2 reads SVGAGI (reference sequence). The CDR3 loop reads CASSYRGYEDQPQHF. In nucleotides, the CDR3 is TGTGCCAGCAGTTACAGGGGGTATGAGGATCAGCCCCAGCATTTT.

This clone was detected only a few times. V usage is TRBV4-2 and J usage is TRBJ1-5; D ambiguous. This CDR3 spans 17 amino acids. V was cut by 0 bases and J by 3 bases, with 15 bases left in between. The germline V gene has CDR1 LGHNA and CDR2 YNFKEQ. The chain's CDR3 is CASSQEDHGSYNQPQHF. As DNA, the CDR3 is TGTGCCAGCAGCCAAGAAGATCATGGGAGTTACAATCAGCCCCAGCATTTT.

This clone has a handful of counts. A far bigger clonotype differs at one base, so this is likely a read error. This chain joins TRBV5-6 and TRBJ1-1; 7 bases are a match to TRBD1. Germline V gene lookup returns CDR1 SGHDT and CDR2 YYEEEE. The CDR3 spans 13 residues. V was pared by 4 bases and J by 5 bases, with 5 bases of the junction left unmatched. For the CDR3, the DNA is TGTGCCAGCAGCGTGGACAGGATGACTGAAGCTTTCTTT. Amino acids: CASSVDRMTEAFF.

This clone was seen a few times. The chain employs TRBV7-2 and TRBJ2-2; no reliable D call. The CDR3 has 16 amino acids. With 8 bases removed from V and 5 bases from J, the gap between germline ends came to 21 bases. From germline, CDR1 is SGHTA and CDR2 FQGNSA. The chain's CDR3 is CASRPPRNTQTGELFF. CDR3 DNA sequence: TGTGCCAGCCGCCCACCCCGGAACACCCAAACCGGGGAGCTGTTTTTT. Full variable domain (missing parts from reference TRBV7-2 and TRBJ2-2): GAGVSQSPSNKVTEKGKDVELRCDPISGHTALYWYRQSLGQGLEFLIYFQGNSAPDKSGLPSDRFSAERTGGSVSTLTIQRTQQEDSAVYLCASRPPRNTQTGELFFGEGSRLTVL.

The CDR3 reads CASRRTGVGGYTF. The CDR3 DNA reads TGTGCCAGTAGAAGGACAGGGGTGGGAGGCTACACCTTC. The rearrangement joins TRBV19 to TRBJ1-2; 9 nucleotides agree with TRBD1. This CDR3 spans 13 amino acids. CDR1 and CDR2 (germline): LNHDA, SQIVND (reference sequence). Trimming cost V 6 bases and J 8 bases; bases outside gene matches: 7.

This clone was detected a few times. The chain combines TRBV29-1 with TRBJ2-4, with 12 bases that match TRBD1. CDR3 length equals 16 residues. The V segment lost 2 bases and the J segment 6 bases; nucleotides outside the gene matches: 8. Germline V gene sequence: CDR1 SQVTM, CDR2 ANQGSEA. The CDR3 loop reads CSVERDRGRGGNIQYF. CDR3 nucleotides: TGCAGCGTTGAAAGGGACAGGGGGCGAGGAGGAAACATTCAGTACTTC.